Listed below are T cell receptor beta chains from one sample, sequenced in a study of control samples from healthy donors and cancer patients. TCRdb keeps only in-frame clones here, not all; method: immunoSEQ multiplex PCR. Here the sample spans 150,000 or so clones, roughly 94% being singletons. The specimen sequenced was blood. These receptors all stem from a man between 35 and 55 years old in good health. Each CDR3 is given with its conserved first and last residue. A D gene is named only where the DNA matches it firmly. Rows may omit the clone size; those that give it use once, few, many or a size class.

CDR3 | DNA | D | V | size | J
CASSFSTRDRRAGNQPQHF | TGTGCCAGCAGTTTTAGCACCCGGGACCGCCGGGCGGGCAATCAGCCCCAGCATTTT | NA | TRBV28 | NA | TRBJ1-5
CASSRTGNQPQHF | TGTGCCAGCAGCCGGACAGGTAATCAGCCCCAGCATTTT | TRBD1 | TRBV7-6 | once | TRBJ1-5
CASSFGGGASGELFF | TGTGCCAGCAGCTTCGGCGGGGGGGCAAGCGGGGAGCTGTTTTTT | TRBD2 | TRBV7-8 | NA | TRBJ2-2
CASSLVIEPRGGGNQPQHF | TGTGCCAGCAGTTTAGTAATTGAACCCCGCGGGGGCGGGAATCAGCCCCAGCATTTT | NA | TRBV28 | NA | TRBJ1-5
CAGRRDRHNYGYTF | TGTGCCGGGAGGCGGGACAGACACAACTATGGCTACACCTTC | TRBD1 | TRBV6-6 | NA | TRBJ1-2
CASSGTGTGGSNQPQHF | TGTGCCAGCAGCGGGACCGGGACAGGGGGTTCCAATCAGCCCCAGCATTTT | TRBD1 | TRBV5-6 | NA | TRBJ1-5
CASSSPGGKETQYF | TGTGCCAGCAGTAGCCCAGGGGGCAAAGAGACCCAGTACTTC | TRBD1 | TRBV6-5 | NA | TRBJ2-5
CASSLQYSNQPQHF | TGTGCCAGCAGTCTCCAGTATAGCAATCAGCCCCAGCATTTT | NA | TRBV6-2/TRBV6-3 | NA | TRBJ1-5
CATSRDPRNSPLHF | TGTGCCACCAGCAGAGACCCGAGGAATTCACCCCTCCACTTT | NA | TRBV15 | NA | TRBJ1-6
CASSLQRGTDTQYF | TGTGCCAGCAGTTTACAGCGGGGGACAGATACGCAGTATTTT | TRBD2 | TRBV27 | NA | TRBJ2-3
CATSQDREQETQYF | TGTGCCACCAGCCAGGACAGAGAACAAGAGACCCAGTACTTC | NA | TRBV25-1 | once | TRBJ2-5
CASSLAYTAETLHF | TGTGCCAGCAGCTTAGCCTACACAGCAGAAACCCTCCACTTT | NA | TRBV7-2 | NA | TRBJ1-6
CASSQAGGDNEQFF | TGTGCCAGCAGCCAAGCCGGGGGGGACAATGAGCAGTTCTTC | TRBD2 | TRBV4-2 | NA | TRBJ2-1
CASSRDSATNEKLFF | TGTGCCAGCAGCAGAGACAGTGCAACTAATGAAAAACTGTTTTTT | NA | TRBV5-4 | NA | TRBJ1-4
CAISSAGGDGYTF | TGTGCCATCAGCTCGGCGGGTGGGGATGGCTACACCTTC | NA | TRBV10-3 | once | TRBJ1-2
CASSESGWGEKLFF | TGTGCCAGCAGTGAATCTGGTTGGGGTGAAAAACTGTTTTTT | NA | TRBV25-1 | NA | TRBJ1-4
CATRGTSGTPYEQYF | TGTGCCACCCGGGGGACCTCCGGGACACCCTACGAGCAGTACTTC | NA | TRBV10-3 | once | TRBJ2-7
CASSWGGGAQDEQFF | TGTGCCAGCAGTTGGGGCGGGGGGGCTCAGGATGAGCAGTTCTTC | TRBD2 | TRBV6-2/TRBV6-3 | NA | TRBJ2-1
CASSPLTEAYEQYF | TGTGCCAGCAGTCCCCTGACGGAAGCCTACGAGCAGTACTTC | NA | TRBV27 | once | TRBJ2-7
CASSGVAGAYEQYF | TGCGCCAGCAGCGGTGTAGCGGGGGCGTACGAGCAGTACTTC | TRBD2 | TRBV5-1 | NA | TRBJ2-7
CASSFEGPYEQYF | TGTGCCAGCAGCTTTGAGGGCCCCTACGAGCAGTACTTC | NA | TRBV7-2 | NA | TRBJ2-7
CASSPWVDSTEAFF | TGTGCCAGTAGTCCATGGGTGGACTCAACTGAAGCTTTCTTT | NA | TRBV19 | NA | TRBJ1-1
CASRDTGLTEAFF | TGTGCCAGCAGAGACACCGGTTTAACTGAAGCTTTCTTT | NA | TRBV12-3/TRBV12-4 | NA | TRBJ1-1
CASSLKGGGGGKLFF | TGTGCCAGCAGTTTAAAGGGAGGGGGGGGTGGAAAACTGTTTTTT | NA | TRBV27 | once | TRBJ1-4
CASSLGGEKLFF | TGTGCCAGCAGTCTGGGGGGGGAAAAACTGTTTTTT | NA | TRBV28 | NA | TRBJ1-4
CASSSLGSANSPLHF | TGTGCCAGCAGTTCGCTGGGTTCTGCTAATTCACCCCTCCACTTT | NA | TRBV27 | NA | TRBJ1-6